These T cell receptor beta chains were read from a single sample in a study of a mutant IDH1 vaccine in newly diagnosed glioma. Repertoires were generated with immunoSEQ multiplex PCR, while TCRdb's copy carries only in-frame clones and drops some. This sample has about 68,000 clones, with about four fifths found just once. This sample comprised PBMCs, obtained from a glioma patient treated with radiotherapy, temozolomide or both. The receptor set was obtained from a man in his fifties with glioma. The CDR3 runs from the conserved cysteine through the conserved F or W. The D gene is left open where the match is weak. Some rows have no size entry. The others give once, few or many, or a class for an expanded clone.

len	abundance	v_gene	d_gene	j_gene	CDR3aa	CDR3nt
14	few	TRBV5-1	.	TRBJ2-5	CASSLGRGFETQYF	TGCGCCAGCAGCTTGGGTAGGGGCTTTGAGACCCAGTACTTC
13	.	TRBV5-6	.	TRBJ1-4	CASSRVADEKLFF	TGTGCCAGCAGCCGCGTGGCCGATGAAAAACTGTTTTTT
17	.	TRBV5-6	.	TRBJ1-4	CASSSRREERTNEKLFF	TGTGCCAGCAGCAGCCGGAGGGAAGAAAGGACTAATGAAAAACTGTTTTTT
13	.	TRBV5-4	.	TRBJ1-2	CASSAETSYGYTF	TGTGCCAGCAGCGCAGAAACAAGCTATGGCTACACCTTC
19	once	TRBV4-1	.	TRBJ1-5	CASSQVEGRRGSSNQPQHF	TGCGCCAGCAGCCAGGTTGAGGGTAGAAGGGGTTCGAGCAATCAGCCCCAGCATTTT
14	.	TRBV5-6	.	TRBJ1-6	CASSTVPTNSPLHF	TGTGCCAGCAGCACAGTACCAACTAATTCACCCCTCCACTTT
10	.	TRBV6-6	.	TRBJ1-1	CASGRDEAFF	TGTGCCAGCGGGCGAGATGAAGCTTTCTTT
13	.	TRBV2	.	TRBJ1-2	CASSEAQIQGYTF	TGTGCCAGCAGTGAAGCACAGATCCAAGGCTACACCTTC
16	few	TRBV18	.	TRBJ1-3	CASSPQPHYTGNTIYF	TGTGCCAGCTCACCCCAACCACATTACACTGGAAACACCATATATTTT
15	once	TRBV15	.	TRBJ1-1	CATSRGGGGWTEAFF	TGTGCCACCAGCAGAGGGGGCGGGGGATGGACTGAAGCTTTCTTT
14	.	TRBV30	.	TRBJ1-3	CAWRAGRAGNTIYF	TGTGCCTGGAGGGCAGGGAGGGCTGGAAACACCATATATTTT
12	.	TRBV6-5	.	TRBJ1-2	CASGGGERGYTF	TGTGCCAGCGGTGGGGGGGAAAGGGGCTACACCTTC
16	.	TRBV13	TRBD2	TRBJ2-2	CASSNRASGGPGELFF	TGTGCCAGCAGCAATCGCGCTAGCGGGGGCCCCGGGGAGCTGTTTTTT
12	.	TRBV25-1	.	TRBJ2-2	CASSQGAYRLFF	TGTGCCAGCTCCCAGGGAGCATACCGGCTGTTTTTT
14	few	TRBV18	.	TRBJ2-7	CASSPTAVPYEQYF	TGTGCCAGCTCGCCGACTGCAGTACCCTACGAGCAGTACTTC
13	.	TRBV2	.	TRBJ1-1	CASSTTQNTEAFF	TGTGCCAGCAGTACGACACAGAACACTGAAGCTTTCTTT
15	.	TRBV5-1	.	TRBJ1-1	CASSLWAGGDTEAFF	TGCGCCAGCAGCTTGTGGGCCGGAGGGGACACTGAAGCTTTCTTT
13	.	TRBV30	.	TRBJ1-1	CACLRRGGPEAFF	TGTGCCTGCTTGAGGCGGGGTGGGCCTGAAGCTTTCTTT
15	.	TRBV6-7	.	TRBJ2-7	CASISSGDKFYEQYF	TGTGCCAGCATCTCGAGCGGGGACAAATTCTACGAGCAGTACTTC
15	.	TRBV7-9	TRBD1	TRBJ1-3	CASSPTGITGNTIYF	TGTGCCAGCAGCCCGACAGGGATCACTGGAAACACCATATATTTT
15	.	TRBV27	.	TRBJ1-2	CASSLSKTANYGYTF	TGTGCCAGCAGTTTATCAAAGACAGCTAACTATGGCTACACCTTC
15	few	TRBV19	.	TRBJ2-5	CASSQNKGARETQYF	TGTGCCAGTAGTCAAAATAAAGGGGCTCGAGAGACCCAGTACTTC
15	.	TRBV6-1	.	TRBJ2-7	CARDGTPTSAYEQYF	TGTGCCAGGGACGGGACACCCACTTCGGCCTACGAGCAGTACTTC